A single sample gave rise to the 22 T cell receptor beta chains below, sequenced in a study of blood T cell repertoires in COVID-19. Clones were read by immunoSEQ multiplex PCR, and TCRdb kept only the in-frame ones, dropping some. The sample consists of roughly 200,000 clones, approximately 86% of them appearing once. Sequenced: PBMCs or T cells enriched from blood (not recorded which). Receptor source: a middle-aged woman with acute COVID-19.

The rearrangement joins TRBV6-5 to TRBJ1-4, with 7 bases that match TRBD1. CDR1 and CDR2 (germline): MNHEY, SVGAGI. This CDR3 has 15 residues. V lost 6 bases and J lost 7; bases outside the gene matches: 11. In DNA form, the CDR3 reads TGTGCCAGCAGGCGTACAGGGGAGAGCCCTGAAAAACTGTTTTTT. The encoded protein is CASRRTGESPEKLFF.

The chain employs TRBV28 and TRBJ2-1; D call uncertain. The V gene lost 3 bases and the J gene lost 10 bases, with 10 bases spanning the gap. Germline loops: CDR1 MDHEN, CDR2 SYDVKM. The CDR3 is made up of 12 amino acids. CDR3 in DNA: TGTGCCAGCAGTTTGCCCCCGAGGGAGCAGTTCTTC. Translated, it gives CASSLPPREQFF.

The rearrangement links TRBV5-8 to TRBJ2-1; no firm D call. The CDR3 runs to 15 residues. The V end lost 0 bases, the J end lost 0 bases, and 7 bases lay between the germline ends. Germline V lookup: CDR1 SGHTS, CDR2 YDEGEE. The CDR3 spells CASSLGFSSYNEQFF. CDR3 coding DNA: TGTGCCAGCAGCTTGGGTTTCAGCTCCTACAATGAGCAGTTCTTC.

The V gene is TRBV7-3, the J gene TRBJ2-1; 12 bases match TRBD2. Germline-derived CDR1 and CDR2 are SGHTA and FQGTGA. The CDR3 is 17 amino acids. V shed 4 bases and J 5 bases; nucleotides not matched to a gene: 9. CDR3 sequence (DNA): TGTGCCAGCAGCTCCTATCTAGCGGGAGGGCCCCACAATGAGCAGTTCTTC. Its protein is CASSSYLAGGPHNEQFF.

V usage is TRBV7-2 and J usage is TRBJ2-7; 7 bases agree with TRBD2. With 5 bases clipped from V and 3 bases from J, the junction kept 13 bases outside the gene matches. CDR3 length: 16 amino acids. CDR1 is SGHTA and CDR2 is FQGNSA in the germline V gene. The CDR3 loop reads CASSRRGARGVYEQYF. DNA of the CDR3: TGTGCCAGCAGCCGTCGAGGAGCCCGGGGGGTCTACGAGCAGTACTTC.

The J gene is TRBJ2-7, the V gene TRBV12-5, with 9 nucleotides matching TRBD1. Trimming removed 6 bases from V and 0 bases from J; junction bases left unmatched: 3. Germline assignment: CDR1 LGHNT and CDR2 FRNRAP. The CDR3 consists of 14 residues. CDR3 residues: CASGTGGSSYEQYF. CDR3 nucleotides: TGTGCTAGTGGGACAGGGGGAAGCTCCTACGAGCAGTACTTC.

This clone was recorded a few times. This rearrangement joins TRBV7-2 to TRBJ1-6, with 11 bases matching TRBD1. Germline V gene sequence: CDR1 SGHTA, CDR2 FQGNSA. This CDR3 comprises 15 residues. V was clipped by 5 bases and J by 9 bases; unmatched bases: 6. CDR3 sequence: CASSPGQGAFSPLHF. DNA of the CDR3: TGTGCCAGCAGCCCAGGACAGGGGGCGTTTTCACCCCTCCACTTT.

The V call is TRBV12-3 or TRBV12-4, the J call TRBJ1-1, with D perhaps TRBD1 (5 bases). The CDR3 runs 12 residues. Trimming cost V 8 bases and J 10 bases, with 17 bases left between them. DNA of the CDR3: TGTGCCAGCCGCGGGGACGCCCTCGGAGCTTTCTTT. This sequence encodes CASRGDALGAFF.

J is TRBJ2-1 and V is TRBV11-3; TRBD2 aligns across 7 bases. The CDR3 runs to 17 residues. CDR1 SGHNT and CDR2 YENEEA come from the germline V gene. J lost 6 bases, V lost 4 bases, and 15 bases had no gene match. CDR3 amino acids: CASSSPVGGWGGNEQFF. CDR3 coding DNA: TGTGCCAGCAGCTCCCCGGTGGGGGGGTGGGGGGGCAATGAGCAGTTCTTC.

This clone was recorded only once. The chain uses TRBV27 and TRBJ2-3; TRBD1 is a possible D gene (5 bases). The CDR3 has 12 amino acids. Germline values: CDR1 MNHEY, CDR2 SMNVEV (reference sequence). The V end lost 2 bases, the J end lost 12 bases, and 12 bases lay between the germline ends. CDR3 coding DNA: TGTGCCAGCAGTTTACCCTCTGGGGCTCAGTATTTT. Protein: CASSLPSGAQYF.

The genes are TRBV3-1 (or the pseudogene TRBV3-2) and TRBJ1-5, with 10 bases matching TRBD1. The length of the CDR3 is 15 residues. Trimming at V came to 4 bases and at J to 4 bases, leaving 4 bases not matched to a gene. The germline gives CDR1 LGHDT, CDR2 YNNKEL (reference sequence). CDR3 DNA: TGTGCCAGCAGCCTCCAGGGACAGGGGAATCAGCCCCAGCATTTT. Its protein is CASSLQGQGNQPQHF.

The V gene is TRBV29-1, the J gene TRBJ2-4, with 13 bases lining up with TRBD2. V dropped 5 bases and J dropped 1; count of bases not matched to a gene: 20. This CDR3 region has 21 residues. Germline V lookup: CDR1 SQVTM, CDR2 ANQGSEA. The CDR3 nucleotides are TGCAGCGTTTCCCGGAGGGCCTCCGGGACTAGCGGGACGATGGCCAAAAACATTCAGTACTTC. As protein: CSVSRRASGTSGTMAKNIQYF.

As concerns this clone: Other nucleotide sequences in the sample specify the same CDR3. The chain employs TRBV28 and TRBJ2-7, with unresolved D. Germline CDR1 reads MDHEN; CDR2 reads SYDVKM. The V gene lost 2 bases and the J gene lost 4 bases, with 3 bases spanning the gap. There are 11 residues in the CDR3. CDR3 loop: CASSLRYEQYF. The DNA of the CDR3 is TGTGCCAGCAGTTTACGGTACGAGCAGTACTTC.

This clone was recorded a few times. The gene calls are TRBV7-3 and TRBJ1-1; the match to TRBD1 covers 10 bases. Per the germline V gene, CDR1 is SGHTA and CDR2 is FQGTGA. This CDR3 spans 13 amino acids. Trimming at V came to 5 bases and at J to 7 bases, leaving 4 bases not matched to a gene. Written as DNA, the CDR3 is TGTGCCAGCAGCCCCGACAGGGGGCGTGAAGCTTTCTTT. It codes for CASSPDRGREAFF.

This chain uses TRBV9 with TRBJ2-1, with TRBD2 identical over 10 bases. CDR1 is SGDLS and CDR2 is YYNGEE in the germline V gene. The V segment lost 2 bases and the J segment 5 bases; nucleotides outside the gene matches: 10. The CDR3 is 17 residues long. As DNA, the CDR3 is TGTGCCAGCAGCGTCCACCCTCTAGCGGGAGCTGACAATGAGCAGTTCTTC. Its protein is CASSVHPLAGADNEQFF.

The gene calls are TRBV12-3 or TRBV12-4 and TRBJ2-2, with D possibly TRBD2 on 5 matching bases. The CDR3 runs 12 residues. Trimming pared 7 bases from V and 7 bases from J, leaving 10 bases between. CDR3 bases: TGTGCCAGCACGGAGGATGGCGGGGAGCTGTTTTTT. This gives the protein CASTEDGGELFF.

The chain is built from TRBV7-2 and TRBJ1-3, with TRBD1 matching 7 bases. From germline, CDR1 is SGHTA and CDR2 FQGNSA. CDR3 length: 15 residues. V gave up 4 bases and J gave up 1 base; unmatched junction bases: 4. CDR3 in DNA: TGTGCCAGCAGCTCCCAGACAGGGTCTGGAAACACCATATATTTT. Amino acid sequence: CASSSQTGSGNTIYF.

The chain carries TRBV18 and TRBJ1-1; D is unclear. In germline, CDR1 is KGHSH, CDR2 LQKENI. V was shortened by 4 bases and J by 3 bases, with 9 bases between the two germline ends. This CDR3 spans 13 amino acids. As DNA, the CDR3 is TGTGCCAGCTCACAAACCGGGGACACTGAAGCTTTCTTT. Translation gives CASSQTGDTEAFF. Variable domain in full (rest from reference TRBV18 and TRBJ1-1): NAGVMQNPRHLVRRRGQEARLRCSPMKGHSHVYWYRQLPEEGLKFMVYLQKENIIDESGMPKERFSAEFPKEGPSILRIQQVVRGDSAAYFCASSQTGDTEAFFGQGTRLTVV.

The rearrangement links TRBV7-2 to TRBJ2-2; 8 bases line up with TRBD2. V shed 5 bases and J 3 bases; nucleotides not matched to a gene: 14. Germline V gives CDR1 SGHTA, CDR2 FQGNSA. The CDR3 has 18 amino acids. CDR3 loop: CASSPIQRAGGDTGELFF. The CDR3 DNA follows: TGTGCCAGCAGCCCCATTCAACGGGCGGGAGGTGACACCGGGGAGCTGTTTTTT.

This chain joins TRBV18 and TRBJ2-1; TRBD1 aligns across 8 bases. After removal of 0 bases from V and 4 bases from J, the junction contained 5 bases not matched to a gene. The CDR3 is 16 amino acids. Germline V CDR1 and CDR2: KGHSH, LQKENI. The CDR3 region has the DNA TGTGCCAGCTCACCACCGGGCAGGGGGCAATACAATGAGCAGTTCTTC. Translation: CASSPPGRGQYNEQFF.

The chain carries TRBV7-2 and TRBJ1-6, with TRBD1 matching 7 bases. This CDR3 has 13 residues. Germline CDR1 SGHTA, CDR2 FQGNSA. The J segment lost 10 bases and the V segment lost 2 bases, leaving 2 bases of the junction unmatched. The CDR3 coding sequence is TGTGCCAGCAGCTTAAGGGACAGCTCACCCCTCCACTTT. Translated, it gives CASSLRDSSPLHF.

The rearrangement links TRBV28 to TRBJ1-5; D is undetermined. Germline CDR1 and CDR2: MDHEN and SYDVKM. The CDR3 consists of 15 residues. V was pared by 2 bases and J by 3 bases, with 11 bases between. CDR3 loop: CASSLGGQNNQPQHF. The CDR3 DNA reads as TGTGCCAGCAGTTTAGGCGGGCAGAACAATCAGCCCCAGCATTTT.